This TCR beta chain was identified during a study of blood T cells in healthy people across ages. General observations from the study: Calculation of diversity from one million T cells yielded estimates considered to be underestimates. Observed TCR beta diversity per million T cells went down as age went up. This fall followed a roughly linear course with age. Versus aged donors, long-lived donors had higher diversity and more naive CD4+ cells.

Sample-barcoded 5' priming and a J-beta primer mix drove a second PCR of about 6 to 12 cycles. Each CDR3 protein is one row after TCRdb ran MiXCR on the 5' RACE reads. The table records some 1.5 million distinct CDR3 sequences, 28% of them present only once. Trimming removed 3 bases at V and 1 base at J, with 7 bases between. CDR1 and CDR2 (germline): LGHNA, YNFKEQ. This CDR3 spans 15 amino acids. Healthy individuals of Caucasian origin from Russia, aged about 6 to 95, served as donors. This clonotype has at least ten counts. Its target is not known. The sequenced material came from blood. The genes are TRBV4-2 and TRBJ2-6; D ambiguous. The sequence came from a woman aged 25 to 39 in good health. CDR3 region: CASSQGYSGANVLTF. The CDR3 nucleotides are TGTGCCAGCAGCCAGGGTTATTCTGGGGCCAACGTCCTGACTTTC.